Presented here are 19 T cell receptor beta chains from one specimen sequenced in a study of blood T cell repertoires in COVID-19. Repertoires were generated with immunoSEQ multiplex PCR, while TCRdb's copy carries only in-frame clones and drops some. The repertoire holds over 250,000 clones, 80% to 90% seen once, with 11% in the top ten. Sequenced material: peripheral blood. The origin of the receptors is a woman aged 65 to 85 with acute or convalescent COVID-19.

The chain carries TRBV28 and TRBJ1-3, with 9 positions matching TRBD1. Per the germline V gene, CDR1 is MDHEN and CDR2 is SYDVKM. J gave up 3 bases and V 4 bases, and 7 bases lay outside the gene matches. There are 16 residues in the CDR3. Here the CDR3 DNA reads TGTGCCAGCAGTTCCGCAGGGACAGGGCTTGGAAACACCATATATTTT. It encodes CASSSAGTGLGNTIYF. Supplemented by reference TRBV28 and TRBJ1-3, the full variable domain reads DVKVTQSSRYLVKRTGEKVFLECVQDMDHENMFWYRQDPGLGLRLIYFSYDVKMKEKGDIPEGYSVSREKKERFSLILESASTNQTSMYLCASSSAGTGLGNTIYFGEGSWLTVV.

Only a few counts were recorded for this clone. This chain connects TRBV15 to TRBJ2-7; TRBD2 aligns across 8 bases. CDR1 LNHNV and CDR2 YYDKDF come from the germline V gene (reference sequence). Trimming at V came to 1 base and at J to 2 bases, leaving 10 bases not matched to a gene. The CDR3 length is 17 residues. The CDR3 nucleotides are TGTGCCACCAGCAGAGGCGCGGGGGGAGCGTTTACCTACGAGCAGTACTTC. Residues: CATSRGAGGAFTYEQYF.

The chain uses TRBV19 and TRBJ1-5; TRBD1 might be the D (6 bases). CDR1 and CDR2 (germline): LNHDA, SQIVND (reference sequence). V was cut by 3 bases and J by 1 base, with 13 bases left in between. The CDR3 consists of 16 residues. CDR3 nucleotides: TGTGCCAGTAGTATCCTACAGGGAGACAGCAATCAGCCCCAGCATTTT. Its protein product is CASSILQGDSNQPQHF.

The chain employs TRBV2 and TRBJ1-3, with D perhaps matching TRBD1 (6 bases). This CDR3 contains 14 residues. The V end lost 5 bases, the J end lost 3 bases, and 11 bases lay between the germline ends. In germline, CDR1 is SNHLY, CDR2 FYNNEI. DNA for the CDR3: TGTGCCAGCAGTCTAACAGGGAATGGAAACACCATATATTTT. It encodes CASSLTGNGNTIYF.

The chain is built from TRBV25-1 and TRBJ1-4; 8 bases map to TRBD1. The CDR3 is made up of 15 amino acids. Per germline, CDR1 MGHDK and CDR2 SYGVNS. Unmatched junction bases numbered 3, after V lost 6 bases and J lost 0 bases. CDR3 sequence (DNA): TGTGCCAGCAGAGAGACAGGGGCAACTAATGAAAAACTGTTTTTT. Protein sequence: CASRETGATNEKLFF.

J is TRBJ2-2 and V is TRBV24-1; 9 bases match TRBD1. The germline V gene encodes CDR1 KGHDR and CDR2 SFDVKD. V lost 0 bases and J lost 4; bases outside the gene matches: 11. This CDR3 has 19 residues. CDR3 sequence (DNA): TGTGCCACCAGTGATTTGCAATTTAGGGCGGACAGGGGCACCGGGGAGCTGTTTTTT. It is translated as CATSDLQFRADRGTGELFF.

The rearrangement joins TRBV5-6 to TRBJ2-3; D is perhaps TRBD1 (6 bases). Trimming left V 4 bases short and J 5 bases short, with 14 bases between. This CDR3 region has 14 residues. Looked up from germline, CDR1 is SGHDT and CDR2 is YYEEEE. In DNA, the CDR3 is TGTGCCAGCAGCGGGCTGGGGGCGGGAGATACGCAGTATTTT. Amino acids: CASSGLGAGDTQYF. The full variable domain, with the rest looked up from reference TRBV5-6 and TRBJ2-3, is DAGVTQSPTHLIKTRGQQVTLRCSPKSGHDTVSWYQQALGQGPQFIFQYYEEEERQRGNFPDRFSGHQFPNYSSELNVNALLLGDSALYLCASSGLGAGDTQYFGPGTRLTVL.

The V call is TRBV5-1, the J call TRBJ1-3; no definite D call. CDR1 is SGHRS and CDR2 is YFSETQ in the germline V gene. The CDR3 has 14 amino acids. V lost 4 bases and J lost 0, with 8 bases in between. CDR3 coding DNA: TGCGCCAGCAGCCCCGCGGGCTCTGGAAACACCATATATTTT. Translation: CASSPAGSGNTIYF.

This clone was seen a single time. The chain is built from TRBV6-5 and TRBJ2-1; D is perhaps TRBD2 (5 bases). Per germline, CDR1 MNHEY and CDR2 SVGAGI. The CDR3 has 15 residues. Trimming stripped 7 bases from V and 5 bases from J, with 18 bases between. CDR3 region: CASTGGSGYDNEQFF. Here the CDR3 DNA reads TGTGCCAGCACCGGCGGGTCGGGGTATGACAATGAGCAGTTCTTC.

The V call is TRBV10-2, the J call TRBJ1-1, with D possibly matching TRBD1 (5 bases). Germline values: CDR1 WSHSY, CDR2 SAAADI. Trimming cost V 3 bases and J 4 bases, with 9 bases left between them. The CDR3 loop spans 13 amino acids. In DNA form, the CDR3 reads TGCGCCAGCAGTGACCAAGGGGCCACTGAAGCTTTCTTT. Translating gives CASSDQGATEAFF.

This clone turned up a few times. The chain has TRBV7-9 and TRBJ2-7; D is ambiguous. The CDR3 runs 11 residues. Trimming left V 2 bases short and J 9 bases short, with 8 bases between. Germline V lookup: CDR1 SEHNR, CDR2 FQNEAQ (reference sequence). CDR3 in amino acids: CASSLNSPQYF. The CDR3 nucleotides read TGTGCCAGCAGCTTAAACTCTCCGCAGTACTTC.

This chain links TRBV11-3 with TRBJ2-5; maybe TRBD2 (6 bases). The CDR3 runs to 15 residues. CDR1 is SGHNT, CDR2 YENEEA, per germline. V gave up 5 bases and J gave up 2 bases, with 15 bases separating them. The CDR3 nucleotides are TGTGCCAGCAGCCGGGGGAGGATTCCGCAAGAGACCCAGTACTTC. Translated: CASSRGRIPQETQYF.

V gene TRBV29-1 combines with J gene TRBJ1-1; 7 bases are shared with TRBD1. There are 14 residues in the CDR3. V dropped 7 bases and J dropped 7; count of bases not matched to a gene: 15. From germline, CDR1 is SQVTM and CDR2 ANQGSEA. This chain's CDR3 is CSATSGGSSSEAFF. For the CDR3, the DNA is TGCAGCGCCACGTCAGGGGGTTCGAGTAGTGAAGCTTTCTTT.

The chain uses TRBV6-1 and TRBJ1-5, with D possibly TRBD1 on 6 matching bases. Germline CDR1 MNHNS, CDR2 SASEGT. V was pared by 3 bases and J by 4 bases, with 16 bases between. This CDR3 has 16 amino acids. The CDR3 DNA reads TGTGCCAGCAGTGATCCCAGGGGAGGGTCAAATCAGCCCCAGCATTTT. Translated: CASSDPRGGSNQPQHF.

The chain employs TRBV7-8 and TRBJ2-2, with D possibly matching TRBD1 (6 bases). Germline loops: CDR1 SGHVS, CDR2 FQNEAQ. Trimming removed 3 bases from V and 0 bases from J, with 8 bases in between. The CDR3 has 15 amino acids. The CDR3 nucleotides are TGTGCCAGCAGCTTCCGGGACACGAACACCGGGGAGCTGTTTTTT. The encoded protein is CASSFRDTNTGELFF.

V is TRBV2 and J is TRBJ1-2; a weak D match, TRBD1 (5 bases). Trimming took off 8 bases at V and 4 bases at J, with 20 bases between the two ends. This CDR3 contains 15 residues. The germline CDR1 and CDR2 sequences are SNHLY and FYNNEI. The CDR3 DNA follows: TGTGCCAGCGTCCGACAGCCAGGAGCGGGCTATGGCTACACCTTC. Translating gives CASVRQPGAGYGYTF.

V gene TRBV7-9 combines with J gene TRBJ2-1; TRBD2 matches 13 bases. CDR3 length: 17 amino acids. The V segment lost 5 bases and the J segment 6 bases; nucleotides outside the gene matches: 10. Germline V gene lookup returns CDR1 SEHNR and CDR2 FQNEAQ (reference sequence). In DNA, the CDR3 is TGTGCCAGCAGCCCCAACCTACTAGCGGGGGGGCCCAATGAGCAGTTCTTC. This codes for CASSPNLLAGGPNEQFF.

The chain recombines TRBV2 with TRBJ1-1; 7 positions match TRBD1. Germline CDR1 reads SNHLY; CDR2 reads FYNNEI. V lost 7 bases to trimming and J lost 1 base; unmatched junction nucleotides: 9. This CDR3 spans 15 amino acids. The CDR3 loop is CASTVDRLRNTEAFF. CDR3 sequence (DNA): TGTGCCAGCACCGTGGACAGGCTGAGGAACACTGAAGCTTTCTTT.

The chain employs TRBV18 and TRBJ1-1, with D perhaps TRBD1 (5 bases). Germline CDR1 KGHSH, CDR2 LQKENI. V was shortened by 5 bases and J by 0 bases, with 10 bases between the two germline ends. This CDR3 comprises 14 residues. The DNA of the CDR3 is TGTGCCAGCTCAAAACAGGTTATGAACACTGAAGCTTTCTTT. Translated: CASSKQVMNTEAFF.